This T cell receptor (beta chain) emerged from a study of blood T cells in healthy people across ages. Study context: Per two T cells, about one barcoded beta molecule was captured through template switching. Study-wide results and limits: The recorded TCR beta diversity per million T cells decreased in a roughly linear manner with age. Strong correlation linked observed beta diversity and percent naive T cells. The study found more naive CD4+ cells and higher diversity in long-lived than aged donors.

Comments on this clonotype: Its antigen is not identified.

The germline V gene encodes CDR1 MNHEY and CDR2 SVGAGI. V lost 6 bases to trimming and J lost 4 bases; unmatched junction nucleotides: 5. The CDR3 runs to 13 residues. Using a J-beta primer mix together with a sample-barcoded 5' primer, a second PCR was run for roughly 7 to 12 cycles. Each CDR3 protein gets one entry after TCRdb re-called the 5' RACE reads with MiXCR. This sample yields hundreds of thousands of distinct CDR3 sequences, of which 40% to 65% are seen a single time; approximately 41% belongs to the top ten. Specimen: blood. This chain joins TRBV6-5 and TRBJ2-7; TRBD1 matches at 8 bases. This clonotype was sampled from a man older than 75 in good health. CDR3 in DNA: TGTGCCAGCAGCTTTCAGGGGGCGTACGAGCAGTACTTC. As protein: CASSFQGAYEQYF.